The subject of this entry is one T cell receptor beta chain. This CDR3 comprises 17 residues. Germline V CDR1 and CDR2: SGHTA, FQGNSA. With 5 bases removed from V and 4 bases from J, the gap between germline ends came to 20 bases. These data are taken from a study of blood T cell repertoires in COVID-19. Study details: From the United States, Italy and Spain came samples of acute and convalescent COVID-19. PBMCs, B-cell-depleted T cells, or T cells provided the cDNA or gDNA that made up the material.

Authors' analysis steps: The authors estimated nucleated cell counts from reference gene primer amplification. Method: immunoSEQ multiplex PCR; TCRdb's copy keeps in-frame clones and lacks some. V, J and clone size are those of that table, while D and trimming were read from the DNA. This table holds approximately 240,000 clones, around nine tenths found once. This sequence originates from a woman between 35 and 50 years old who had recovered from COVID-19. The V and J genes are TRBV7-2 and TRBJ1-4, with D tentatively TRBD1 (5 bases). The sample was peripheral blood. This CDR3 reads CASSPRLAGGINEKLFF. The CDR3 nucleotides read TGTGCCAGCAGCCCCAGACTAGCGGGGGGGATTAATGAAAAACTGTTTTTT.